The 23 T cell receptor beta chains presented below share a single source sample, sequenced in a study of blood T cell repertoires in COVID-19. The method was immunoSEQ multiplex PCR; TCRdb's version includes in-frame clones alone and lacks a portion of them. The sample holds some 200,000 clones, 87% seen once. Sequenced material: peripheral blood. Receptors were obtained from a woman aged 70-85 years with COVID-19, enrolled during active disease.

V gene TRBV1 combines with J gene TRBJ2-5; the table's D call, TRBD2, was not checked against the DNA. TRBV1 is a pseudogene segment. This CDR3 spans 16 amino acids. The CDR3 DNA is TGCACCAGCAGCCAAGATTACCGGGAGGGCCAAGAGACCCAGTACTTC. Encoded protein: CTSSQDYREGQETQYF.

The rearrangement uses TRBV6-6 and TRBJ2-7, with D possibly matching TRBD1 (6 bases). The CDR3 is 15 amino acids. The V gene's germline CDR1 is MNHNY and CDR2 SVGAGI (reference sequence). V lost 6 bases and J lost 1, with 16 bases in between. The CDR3: CASRKPWTESYEQYF. The CDR3, as DNA: TGTGCCAGCAGGAAGCCCTGGACAGAGTCCTACGAGCAGTACTTC.

This clone was observed a single time. The J gene is TRBJ1-2, the V gene TRBV30; TRBD1 is a possible D gene (5 bases). This CDR3 comprises 14 residues. CDR1 is GTSNPN, CDR2 SVGIG, per germline (reference sequence). Trimming removed 0 bases at V and 4 bases at J, with 12 bases between. The CDR3 nucleotides read TGTGCCTGGAGTGTAAGGGGCGCTGGCTATGGCTACACCTTC. Residues: CAWSVRGAGYGYTF.

This clone was seen just once. The rearrangement uses TRBV7-2 and TRBJ2-7; 11 bases agree with TRBD1. The CDR3 is 16 amino acids. The ends lost 1 base at V and 6 bases at J; junction bases unmatched: 8. CDR1 is SGHTA and CDR2 is FQGNSA in the germline V gene. In DNA form, the CDR3 reads TGTGCCAGCAGCTTAGGGGCTCCCGGGACAGGGGGCGAGCAGTACTTC. Translated: CASSLGAPGTGGEQYF.

The chain recombines TRBV29-1 with TRBJ2-5; a possible D gene is TRBD1 (6 bases). The V gene lost 4 bases and the J gene lost 2 bases, with 11 bases spanning the gap. The CDR3 is 13 residues long. The germline gives CDR1 SQVTM, CDR2 ANQGSEA. The CDR3 loop reads CSVGNGQQETQYF. In nucleotides, the CDR3 is TGCAGCGTTGGGAACGGACAGCAAGAGACCCAGTACTTC.

This chain uses TRBV6-2 or TRBV6-3 with TRBJ1-5; 8 bases are shared with TRBD1. The CDR3 totals 16 residues. Looked up from germline, CDR1 is MNHEY and CDR2 is SVGEGT. Trimming cost V 6 bases and J 6 bases; bases outside gene matches: 13. CDR3 in DNA: TGTGCCAGCAGCCCTTTCGGACAGGGTGAAACTCAGCCCCAGCATTTT. Its protein is CASSPFGQGETQPQHF.

This clone was observed once. This rearrangement joins TRBV30 to TRBJ1-2; TRBD1 matches 10 bases. In germline, CDR1 is GTSNPN, CDR2 SVGIG (reference sequence). The CDR3 loop spans 14 amino acids. V was pared by 2 bases and J by 8 bases, with 8 bases of the junction left unmatched. CDR3 sequence (DNA): TGTGCCTGGAGTCCCCCGGACAGGGGGAACGGCTACACCTTC. Protein: CAWSPPDRGNGYTF.

The rearrangement joins TRBV28 to TRBJ2-6; TRBD2 might be the D (5 bases). The V end lost 2 bases, the J end lost 5 bases, and 19 bases lay between the germline ends. The CDR3 has 18 residues. Germline CDR1 is MDHEN and CDR2 is SYDVKM. In DNA form, the CDR3 reads TGTGCCAGCAGTTTACTGGAACGGGGTTCGTCCTGGGCCAACGTCCTGACTTTC. This gives the protein CASSLLERGSSWANVLTF.

V is TRBV19 and J is TRBJ1-2; TRBD1 matches 8 bases. The CDR3 is made up of 14 amino acids. CDR1 is LNHDA, CDR2 SQIVND, per germline (reference sequence). Losses at the gene ends were 5 bases for V and 6 bases for J; bases not matched to a gene: 8. CDR3 sequence: CASSPGQGKDGYTF. CDR3 in DNA: TGTGCCAGTAGTCCCGGACAGGGTAAGGATGGCTACACCTTC.

V usage is TRBV4-1 and J usage is TRBJ2-7; TRBD2 is a possible D gene (5 bases). The germline CDR1 and CDR2 sequences are MGHRA and YSYEKL. This CDR3 spans 13 amino acids. Trimming cost V 3 bases and J 1 base, with 7 bases left between them. CDR3 DNA: TGCGCCAGCAGCCATCGCGGGTCCTACGAGCAGTACTTC. Translated, it gives CASSHRGSYEQYF.

This clone was counted only a few times. The chain combines TRBV7-2 with TRBJ1-1, with a possible D match to TRBD1 (5 bases). There are 14 residues in the CDR3. Germline V lookup: CDR1 SGHTA, CDR2 FQGNSA. V lost 6 bases and J 10 bases, leaving 21 bases between the germline ends. The chain's CDR3 is CASSLAGRLFGAFF. DNA of the CDR3: TGTGCCAGCAGTCTTGCGGGGCGGTTATTCGGAGCTTTCTTT. The whole variable domain, remainder taken from reference TRBV7-2 and TRBJ1-1, is GAGVSQSPSNKVTEKGKDVELRCDPISGHTALYWYRQSLGQGLEFLIYFQGNSAPDKSGLPSDRFSAERTGGSVSTLTIQRTQQEDSAVYLCASSLAGRLFGAFFGQGTRLTVV.

This clone was seen only once. The chain links TRBV5-1 to TRBJ2-2; D might be TRBD1 (6 bases). Germline-derived CDR1 and CDR2 are SGHRS and YFSETQ. This CDR3 has 16 amino acids. The V gene lost 0 bases and the J gene lost 5 bases, with 14 bases spanning the gap. The CDR3 DNA follows: TGCGCCAGCAGCTTGGAATTCAGGGGACGAACCGGGGAGCTGTTTTTT. This translates into CASSLEFRGRTGELFF. The complete variable domain, with remaining parts taken from reference TRBV5-1 and TRBJ2-2, reads KAGVTQTPRYLIKTRGQQVTLSCSPISGHRSVSWYQQTPGQGLQFLFEYFSETQRNKGNFPGRFSGRQFSNSRSEMNVSTLELGDSALYLCASSLEFRGRTGELFFGEGSRLTVL.

This chain links TRBV19 with TRBJ1-1; no firm D call. CDR1 LNHDA and CDR2 SQIVND come from the germline V gene (reference sequence). Trimming cost V 5 bases and J 7 bases, with 8 bases left between them. There are 11 residues in the CDR3. CDR3 region: CASSVQREAFF. CDR3 coding DNA: TGTGCCAGTAGTGTTCAGCGTGAAGCTTTCTTT. Drawing the rest from reference TRBV19 and TRBJ1-1, the complete variable domain is DGGITQSPKYLFRKEGQNVTLSCEQNLNHDAMYWYRQDPGQGLRLIYYSQIVNDFQKGDIAEGYSVSREKKESFPLTVTSAQKNPTAFYLCASSVQREAFFGQGTRLTVV.

Only one count was recorded for this clone. As DNA, the CDR3 is TGTGCCAGCAGCTTAGTCTCACACCGGCGGGAGACCCAGTACTTC. This codes for CASSLVSHRRETQYF. The rearrangement uses TRBV7-8 and TRBJ2-5; D gene ambiguous. The CDR3 runs 15 residues. The V gene lost 1 base and the J gene lost 5 bases, with 14 bases spanning the gap. Germline-derived CDR1 and CDR2 are SGHVS and FQNEAQ. The entire variable domain, with the rest obtained from reference TRBV7-8 and TRBJ2-5, is as follows: GAGVSQSPRYKVAKRGQDVALRCDPISGHVSLFWYQQALGQGPEFLTYFQNEAQLDKSGLPSDRFFAERPEGSVSTLKIQRTQQEDSAVYLCASSLVSHRRETQYFGPGTRLLVL.

This clone was seen a handful of times. This chain uses TRBV6-5 with TRBJ1-2; 7 nucleotides line up with TRBD1. CDR1 and CDR2 (germline): MNHEY, SVGAGI. V dropped 4 bases and J dropped 7; count of bases not matched to a gene: 12. CDR3 length: 15 residues. The CDR3 nucleotides read TGTGCCAGCAGTTCATCCTACAGGGGAGTCAGTGGCTACACCTTC. This sequence encodes CASSSSYRGVSGYTF.

V and J are TRBV18 and TRBJ1-4, with D unresolved. From germline, CDR1 is KGHSH and CDR2 LQKENI. The ends were cut back, 4 bases at V and 8 bases at J, with 11 bases in the middle. The CDR3 runs 13 residues. CDR3 protein: CASSREALEKLFF. The CDR3 bases are TGTGCCAGCTCACGGGAGGCGCTCGAAAAACTGTTTTTT.

This clone was counted only a few times. The chain employs TRBV30 and TRBJ1-2; no reliable D call. CDR1 GTSNPN and CDR2 SVGIG come from the germline V gene (reference sequence). The CDR3 has 15 residues. Trimming removed 0 bases at V and 5 bases at J, with 16 bases between. As DNA, the CDR3 is TGTGCCTGGAGTGTACTGCCCCACGCTCGGTATGGCTACACCTTC. Amino acids: CAWSVLPHARYGYTF.

V usage is TRBV7-3 and J usage is TRBJ2-7; 9 nucleotides agree with TRBD1. Germline lookup yields CDR1 SGHTA and CDR2 FQGTGA. The CDR3 contains 16 residues. Trimming took 5 bases from V and 5 from J; bases not matched to a gene: 13. DNA of the CDR3: TGTGCCAGCAGCCCAACCGCGGGACAGGGTTCCCACGAGCAGTACTTC. Its protein product is CASSPTAGQGSHEQYF. Full variable domain (remainder filled in from reference TRBV7-3 and TRBJ2-7): GAGVSQTPSNKVTEKGKYVELRCDPISGHTALYWYRQSLGQGPEFLIYFQGTGAADDSGLPNDRFFAVRPEGSVSTLKIQRTERGDSAVYLCASSPTAGQGSHEQYFGPGTRLTVT.

The chain has TRBV28 and TRBJ1-6, with D tentatively TRBD1 (6 bases). CDR1 and CDR2 from the germline V gene are MDHEN and SYDVKM. The CDR3 has 14 amino acids. V was trimmed by 8 bases and J by 10 bases, leaving 18 bases between them. CDR3 sequence (DNA): TGTGCCAGCGTCACAGGGCAGGGTCGGTCACCCCTCCACTTT. This sequence encodes CASVTGQGRSPLHF.

V is TRBV18 and J is TRBJ2-5; D gene uncertain. The CDR3 covers 14 residues. The V gene lost 0 bases and the J gene lost 5 bases, with 10 bases spanning the gap. Germline CDR1 and CDR2: KGHSH and LQKENI. CDR3 nucleotide sequence: TGTGCCAGCTCACCACCTTCTGGGCCGGAGACCCAGTACTTC. Its translation: CASSPPSGPETQYF.

This chain uses TRBV24-1 with TRBJ2-3, with D perhaps matching TRBD1 (5 bases). CDR3 size: 14 residues. Germline CDR1 reads KGHDR; CDR2 reads SFDVKD. Trimming removed 3 bases at V and 2 bases at J, with 8 bases between. The CDR3 region has the DNA TGTGCCACCAGTGATGGGGCGTACACAGATACGCAGTATTTT. Translation gives CATSDGAYTDTQYF.

This clone was found a few times. V and J are TRBV25-1 and TRBJ2-7; 7 nucleotides align to TRBD1. The ends lost 6 bases at V and 0 bases at J; junction bases unmatched: 2. Germline V CDR1 and CDR2: MGHDK, SYGVNS. The CDR3 loop spans 13 amino acids. The CDR3 is CASRGTASYEQYF. As DNA, the CDR3 is TGTGCCAGCAGGGGGACAGCCTCCTACGAGCAGTACTTC.

The V call is TRBV7-9, the J call TRBJ2-3; D uncertain. CDR3 length: 15 residues. The V end was cut by 1 base, the J end by 4 bases, with 12 bases between. Germline CDR1 reads SEHNR; CDR2 reads FQNEAQ (reference sequence). Here the CDR3 DNA reads TGTGCCAGCAGCTTAGGCGCCAGGCCTCCAGATACGCAGTATTTT. Its translation is CASSLGARPPDTQYF.